This T cell receptor (beta chain) derives from a study of cytomegalovirus exposure and HLA in healthy donors. Notes on the study in general: Whilst most TCR sequences proved rare, a subset of public TCRs occurred across many donors.

The CDR3 is 13 residues long. Per germline, CDR1 SNHLY and CDR2 FYNNEI. Trimming took 8 bases from V and 7 from J; bases not matched to a gene: 9. Sequencing was performed with immunoSEQ multiplex PCR; in TCRdb, only in-frame clones are kept and a portion is missing. Here the sample spans 100,000 to 150,000 clones, 75% to 90% being singletons. The table lists this clone with a few counts. Its target is unknown. The sample comprised PBMCs. This clonotype originated in a woman aged 18-35 years in good health and CMV-seronegative. The V and J genes are TRBV2 and TRBJ2-7; 9 bases line up with TRBD1. In DNA form, the CDR3 reads TGTGCCAGCCAGGGACAGGGATTGGGGGAGCAGTACTTC. This sequence encodes CASQGQGLGEQYF. Variable domain in full (rest from reference TRBV2 and TRBJ2-7): EPEVTQTPSHQVTQMGQEVILRCVPISNHLYFYWYRQILGQKVEFLVSFYNNEISEKSEIFDDQFSVERPDGSNFTLKIRSTKLEDSAMYFCASQGQGLGEQYFGPGTRLTVT.